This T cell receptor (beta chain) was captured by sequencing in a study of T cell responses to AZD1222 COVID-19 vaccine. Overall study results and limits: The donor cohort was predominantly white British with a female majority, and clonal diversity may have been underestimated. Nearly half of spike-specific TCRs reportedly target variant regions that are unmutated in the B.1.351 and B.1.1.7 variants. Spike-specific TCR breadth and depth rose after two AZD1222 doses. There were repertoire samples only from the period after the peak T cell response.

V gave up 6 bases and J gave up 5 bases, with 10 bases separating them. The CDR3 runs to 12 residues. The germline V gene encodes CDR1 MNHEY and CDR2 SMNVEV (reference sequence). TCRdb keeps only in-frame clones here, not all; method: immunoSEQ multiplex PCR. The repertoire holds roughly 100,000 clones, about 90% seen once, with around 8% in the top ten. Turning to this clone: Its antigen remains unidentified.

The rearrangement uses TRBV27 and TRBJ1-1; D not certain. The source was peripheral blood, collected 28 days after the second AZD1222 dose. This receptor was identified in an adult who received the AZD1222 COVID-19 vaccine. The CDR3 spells CASSEGRTEAFF. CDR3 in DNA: TGTGCCAGCAGCGAGGGAAGGACTGAAGCTTTCTTT.